This TCR beta chain was sequenced during a study of T cell repertoires in cytomegalovirus infection (dated 2019 in TCRdb). About the study as a whole: The peptide stimulations were aimed at well-studied HLA-B-restricted epitopes as well as recently identified HLA-C-restricted CMV epitopes, whose presentation resists viral immunomodulation. Because public TCR beta signatures pointed to carriage of CMV infection together with the matching HLA type, the HLA type of each donor mattered for the analysis. Overall study results and their limits: In both this cohort and an independent approximately 350-donor cohort, the cumulative frequency of public TCR beta family members distinguished carriers of CMV infection plus the relevant HLA type. The ex vivo response was dominated by HLA-C-restricted CMV-specific TCR beta clonotypes, and the single most frequent clonotype in two of eight donors was supplied by these HLA-C-restricted clonotypes.

TCRdb names Illumina HiSeq 1500 as the instrument used. The public sequencing data were trimmed at Q25 with fastp and processed into clonotypes with MiXCR by TCRdb, which kept only in-frame beta chains. One record per CDR3 amino acid sequence lists the most common genes and DNA. This sample gives approximately 1,000,000 distinct CDR3 sequences in total; 30% to 40% of them show up just once. Together, the top ten hold roughly 13% of the sample. Of note for this clonotype: No antigen is known for it. Base qualities are not at hand, and no much larger clone is one base apart.

Explained via the paper, the treatment or condition label denotes: in vitro stimulation with specific CMV peptide epitopes to enrich CMV-specific T cells. This specimen was cultured CD8+ T cells from PBMCs, taken from culture after CMV antigen stimulation. The receptor was derived from a human donor in good health (CMV status not recorded). Some clones in this sample may be carry-over from other donors' samples.

The CDR3 is CSVESSVGGYTF. In nucleotide form, the sequence is TGCAGCGTTGAGTCCTCGGTAGGGGGCTACACCTTC. This sequence uses TRBV29-1 and TRBJ1-2; the D gene is unclear. Sequences SQVTM (CDR1) and ANQGSEA (CDR2) are obtained from the germline V gene. Deletion took 3 bases off V and 8 bases off J, with a span of 13 bases between the germline ends. Spanning cysteine to phenylalanine, the CDR3 consists of 12 amino acids. The retained sequence is limited to the CDR3, 36 bases, with the frame set at the first base.